A single sample gave rise to the 25 T cell receptor beta chains below, sequenced in a study of T-cell reconstitution after alpha-beta-depleted transplantation in children. Unique molecular identifiers were incorporated during preparation of the TCRbeta library. TCRdb re-called the PCR reads through MiXCR, storing one row per CDR3 protein. This table holds about half a million distinct CDR3 sequences, under 15% found once. Sequencing was performed on PBMCs from the stem cell graft donor, taken from the stem cell graft. These receptors all come from a human donor who donated a stem cell graft to a child with combined immunodeficiency.

This clonotype was counted only a few times. This chain uses TRBV6-1 with TRBJ2-1, with D tentatively TRBD1 or TRBD2 (6 bases each). V lost 7 bases to trimming and J lost 8 bases, with 15 bases between them. Germline V CDR1 and CDR2: MNHNS, SASEGT. The CDR3 runs 13 residues. The DNA of the CDR3 is TGTGCCAGCAAAGGGGGATGGGGGGATGAGCAGTTCTTC. It specifies CASKGGWGDEQFF.

This clonotype was observed a few times. The V gene is TRBV12-3 or TRBV12-4, the J gene TRBJ2-1; a possible D gene is TRBD2 (5 bases). The CDR3 extends over 13 amino acids. The V end was cut by 7 bases, the J end by 7 bases, with 14 bases between. The CDR3 loop reads CASNTPGWNEQFF. CDR3 in DNA: TGTGCCAGCAACACCCCGGGGTGGAATGAGCAGTTCTTC.

This clonotype was picked up a small number of times. The J gene is TRBJ2-7, the V gene TRBV5-1; the D gene is possibly TRBD1 (5 bases). Germline V CDR1 and CDR2: SGHRS, YFSETQ. Deletions cut 0 bases from V and 5 bases from J, with 12 bases between. The CDR3 spans 14 residues. The CDR3 sequence: CASSLGTWPDEQYF. CDR3 DNA: TGCGCCAGCAGCTTGGGGACATGGCCGGACGAGCAGTACTTC.

CDR3 residues: CASSLGTSGLYEQYF. As DNA, the CDR3 is TGTGCCAGCAGCCTCGGGACTAGCGGATTATACGAGCAGTACTTC. This rearrangement joins TRBV7-2 to TRBJ2-7; 11 bases match TRBD2. Germline V CDR1 and CDR2: SGHTA, FQGNSA. The length of the CDR3 is 15 residues. The V gene end was trimmed by 5 bases and the J gene end by 4 bases; junction bases not matched to a gene: 7.

The sample holds many counts of this clonotype. This chain uses TRBV5-5 with TRBJ2-1; 7 bases line up with TRBD1. Losses at the gene ends were 4 bases for V and 7 bases for J; bases not matched to a gene: 8. Germline assignment: CDR1 SGHKS and CDR2 YYEKEE (reference sequence). The CDR3 loop spans 14 amino acids. As DNA, the CDR3 is TGTGCCAGCAGCCCAGGACAGGATGGGAATGAGCAGTTCTTC. This gives the protein CASSPGQDGNEQFF.

This clonotype was detected only a few times. This chain joins TRBV12-3 or TRBV12-4 and TRBJ1-3; D is undetermined. V was trimmed by 3 bases and J by 0 bases, leaving 6 bases between them. The CDR3 runs 14 residues. CDR3 protein: CASSFQLSGNTIYF. CDR3 sequence (DNA): TGTGCCAGCAGTTTCCAGCTCTCTGGAAACACCATATATTTT.

There are a few counts of this clonotype. The chain recombines TRBV29-1 with TRBJ2-7; 8 nucleotides align to TRBD2. The J segment lost 5 bases and the V segment lost 6 bases, leaving 9 bases of the junction unmatched. The CDR3 has 13 amino acids. Germline V CDR1 and CDR2: SQVTM, ANQGSEA. This chain's CDR3 is CSVGGGGLDEQYF. The CDR3 bases are TGCAGCGTCGGGGGCGGGGGGCTCGACGAGCAGTACTTC.

In its sample, this clonotype was seen a few times. The rearrangement uses TRBV5-6 and TRBJ2-4; D is ambiguous. Per germline, CDR1 SGHDT and CDR2 YYEEEE. The CDR3 loop spans 17 amino acids. V lost 2 bases and J 3 bases, leaving 18 bases between the germline ends. As DNA, the CDR3 is TGTGCCAGCAGCTTTTTTGGGCACCCAGAGGACAAAAACATTCAGTACTTC. This translates into CASSFFGHPEDKNIQYF.

This chain's CDR3 is CASSPPGGGFTEAFF. CDR3 nucleotides: TGCGCCAGCAGCCCCCCAGGGGGGGGCTTCACTGAAGCTTTCTTT. The rearrangement uses TRBV4-1 and TRBJ1-1; 7 nucleotides match TRBD1. CDR1 is MGHRA and CDR2 is YSYEKL in the germline V gene. J gave up 4 bases and V 4 bases, and 9 bases lay outside the gene matches. The CDR3 totals 15 residues.

This clonotype showed up just a few times. CDR3 bases: TGTGCCAGCAGTAAAACGGGACTAGTATCCTACGAGCAGTACTTC. Translation: CASSKTGLVSYEQYF. This chain connects TRBV12-3 or TRBV12-4 to TRBJ2-7, with 8 bases that match TRBD2. The CDR3 loop spans 15 amino acids. Trimming took 5 bases from V and 1 from J; bases not matched to a gene: 7.

This clonotype was seen many times. The V gene is TRBV12-3 or TRBV12-4, the J gene TRBJ1-6; D is unclear. Trimming took 6 bases from V and 8 from J, leaving 8 bases between them. The CDR3 covers 12 residues. The CDR3 DNA sequence: TGTGCCAGCAGCCAGACCCATTCACCCCTCCACTTT. This encodes CASSQTHSPLHF.

At least ten counts were recorded for this clonotype. This chain links TRBV28 with TRBJ2-1; D remains ambiguous. This CDR3 region has 13 residues. V was pared by 6 bases and J by 5 bases, with 11 bases between. Germline V gene sequence: CDR1 MDHEN, CDR2 SYDVKM. The CDR3 DNA is TGTGCCAGCAGGAGCACCTACAACAATGAGCAGTTCTTC. This gives the protein CASRSTYNNEQFF.

The chain uses TRBV13 and TRBJ2-7, with TRBD1 matching 9 bases. This CDR3 region has 17 residues. V shed 5 bases, J shed 6 bases, and the junction held 17 bases outside the gene matches. CDR1 is PRHDT and CDR2 is FYEKMQ in the germline V gene (reference sequence). The CDR3 reads CASSHPFRDREAGEQYF. The CDR3 DNA sequence: TGTGCCAGCAGCCACCCCTTCCGGGACAGGGAGGCAGGCGAGCAGTACTTC.

This clonotype has only a few counts. The gene calls are TRBV7-2 and TRBJ2-3; D not certain. The CDR3 is made up of 16 amino acids. With 2 bases removed from V and 2 bases from J, the gap between germline ends came to 14 bases. Germline CDR1 and CDR2: SGHTA and FQGNSA. CDR3 amino acids: CASSLLGQRITDTQYF. CDR3 nucleotides: TGTGCCAGCAGCTTACTGGGTCAGAGAATCACAGATACGCAGTATTTT.

This clonotype was observed a handful of times. This chain links TRBV6-2 or TRBV6-3 with TRBJ2-7; 12 nucleotides match TRBD2. From germline, CDR1 is MNHEY and CDR2 SVGEGT. This CDR3 has 18 amino acids. Trimming took 2 bases from V and 2 from J; bases not matched to a gene: 10. CDR3 amino acids: CASSYDRRLAGVPYEQYF. For the CDR3, the DNA is TGTGCCAGCAGTTACGACAGACGACTAGCGGGGGTCCCCTACGAGCAGTACTTC.

CDR3 bases: TGTGCCAGCAGCCCGACAGCGGGGGGCCTTTACAATGAGCAGTTCTTC. It codes for CASSPTAGGLYNEQFF. The chain uses TRBV3-1 and TRBJ2-1, with TRBD2 identical over 9 bases. The CDR3 loop spans 16 amino acids. From germline, CDR1 is LGHDT and CDR2 YNNKEL (reference sequence). V shed 4 bases and J 4 bases; nucleotides not matched to a gene: 8.

This clonotype has a count of ten or more. CDR3 DNA: TGTGCCAGCAGTAGGGACAGCGGTCAGTACTTC. Amino acids: CASSRDSGQYF. The chain joins TRBV2 to TRBJ2-4; the match to TRBD1 covers 7 bases. CDR3 length: 11 residues. Germline lookup yields CDR1 SNHLY and CDR2 FYNNEI. V shed 5 bases and J 12 bases; nucleotides not matched to a gene: 4. Full variable domain (missing parts from reference TRBV2 and TRBJ2-4): EPEVTQTPSHQVTQMGQEVILRCVPISNHLYFYWYRQILGQKVEFLVSFYNNEISEKSEIFDDQFSVERPDGSNFTLKIRSTKLEDSAMYFCASSRDSGQYFGAGTRLSVL.

This clonotype came up many times. This sequence joins TRBV20-1 and TRBJ1-4; 10 bases line up with TRBD1. The CDR3 has 17 residues. With V trimmed by 0 bases and J by 2 bases, 6 bases remained unmatched. The germline CDR1 and CDR2 sequences are DFQATT and SNEGSKA (reference sequence). The DNA of the CDR3 is TGCAGTGCTAGAGATTGGGACAGGGGAAATACTAATGAAAAACTGTTTTTT. Protein sequence: CSARDWDRGNTNEKLFF.

In its sample, this clonotype was seen a few times. The chain joins TRBV9 to TRBJ2-1, with 11 bases fitting TRBD2. Trimming removed 0 bases from V and 7 bases from J; junction bases left unmatched: 3. Germline loops: CDR1 SGDLS, CDR2 YYNGEE. This CDR3 comprises 15 residues. The CDR3 protein is CASSVVASGGNEQFF. CDR3 DNA: TGTGCCAGCAGCGTAGTAGCTAGCGGGGGGAATGAGCAGTTCTTC.

This clonotype was seen more than once but under ten times. V gene TRBV6-2 or TRBV6-3 combines with J gene TRBJ1-1; the D gene is possibly TRBD1 (5 bases). The V gene lost 2 bases and the J gene lost 2 bases, with 15 bases spanning the gap. The CDR3 totals 16 residues. Germline loops: CDR1 MNHEY, CDR2 SVGEGT. The CDR3 here is CASSYPIDSQNTEAFF. For the CDR3, the DNA is TGTGCCAGCAGTTACCCCATCGACAGCCAAAACACTGAAGCTTTCTTT.

The rearrangement links TRBV10-3 to TRBJ1-5; D possibly corresponds to TRBD1 (5 bases). This CDR3 has 14 amino acids. V lost 10 bases and J 0 bases, leaving 13 bases between the germline ends. Germline V lookup: CDR1 ENHRY, CDR2 SYGVKD. Written as DNA, the CDR3 is TGTGCCACCGGGGGAGAAAATAGCAATCAGCCCCAGCATTTT. It yields the protein CATGGENSNQPQHF.

This clonotype was counted ten times or more. The V call is TRBV12-3 or TRBV12-4, the J call TRBJ2-2, with D unresolved. This CDR3 is built from 14 residues. Trimming left V 1 base short and J 2 bases short, with 5 bases between. CDR3 bases: TGTGCCAGCAGTTTAGGTGTCAACACCGGGGAGCTGTTTTTT. Its protein product is CASSLGVNTGELFF.

This clonotype appeared a few times. V usage is TRBV20-1 and J usage is TRBJ1-6; 9 bases are shared with TRBD1. V shed 7 bases, J shed 7 bases, and the junction held 5 bases outside the gene matches. The CDR3 spans 13 residues. CDR1 DFQATT and CDR2 SNEGSKA come from the germline V gene (reference sequence). The CDR3 reads CSVGTGYNSPLHF. Written as DNA, the CDR3 is TGCAGTGTCGGGACAGGGTACAATTCACCCCTCCACTTT.

The gene calls are TRBV7-6 and TRBJ1-2; 8 bases fit TRBD1. V lost 5 bases to trimming and J lost 7 bases; unmatched junction nucleotides: 6. The CDR3 is 13 amino acids. Per the germline V gene, CDR1 is SGHVS and CDR2 is FNYEAQ. The CDR3 region is CASSRTGGGGYTF. In DNA, the CDR3 is TGTGCCAGCAGCCGAACAGGGGGAGGTGGCTACACCTTC.

The table lists this clonotype with a few counts. The chain joins TRBV27 to TRBJ2-1; D not certain. Germline CDR1 MNHEY, CDR2 SMNVEV (reference sequence). Trimming took off 8 bases at V and 3 bases at J, with 23 bases between the two ends. The CDR3 sequence is 17 residues long. The CDR3 DNA is TGTGCCAGCCGGCCCCGGCTTAGTACATTGCGCTACAATGAGCAGTTCTTC. Protein product: CASRPRLSTLRYNEQFF.